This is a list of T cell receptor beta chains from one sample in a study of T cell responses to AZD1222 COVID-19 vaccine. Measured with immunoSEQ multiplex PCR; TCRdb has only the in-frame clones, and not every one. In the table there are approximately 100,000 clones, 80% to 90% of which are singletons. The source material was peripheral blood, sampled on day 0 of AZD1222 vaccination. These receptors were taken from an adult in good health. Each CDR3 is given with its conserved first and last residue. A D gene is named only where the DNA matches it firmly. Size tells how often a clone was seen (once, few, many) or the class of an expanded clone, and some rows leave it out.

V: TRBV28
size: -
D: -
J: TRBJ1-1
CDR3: CASRLQGIRATEAFF
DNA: TGTGCCAGCAGGTTACAGGGTATAAGGGCCACTGAAGCTTTCTTT

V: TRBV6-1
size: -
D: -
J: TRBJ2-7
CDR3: CASLKAGFNEQYF
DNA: TGTGCCAGCTTAAAGGCGGGTTTCAACGAGCAGTACTTC

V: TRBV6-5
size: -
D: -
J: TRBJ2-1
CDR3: CASRPLARYNEQFF
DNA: TGTGCCAGCAGACCTCTAGCGCGGTACAATGAGCAGTTCTTC

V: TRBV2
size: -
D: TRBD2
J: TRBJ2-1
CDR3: CASSVERGYNEQFF
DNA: TGTGCCAGCAGTGTAGAGCGGGGGTACAATGAGCAGTTCTTC

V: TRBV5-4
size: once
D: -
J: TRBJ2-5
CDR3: CASSRDAGETQYF
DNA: TGTGCCAGCAGCCGGGACGCGGGAGAGACCCAGTACTTC

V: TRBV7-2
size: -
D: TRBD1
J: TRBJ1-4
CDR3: CASSLFPGQGTEKLFF
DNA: TGTGCCAGCAGCTTATTTCCGGGACAGGGGACTGAAAAACTGTTTTTT

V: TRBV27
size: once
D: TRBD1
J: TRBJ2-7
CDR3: CASNQVGQGTTAGEQYF
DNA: TGTGCCAGCAACCAGGTCGGACAGGGAACAACAGCGGGTGAGCAGTACTTC

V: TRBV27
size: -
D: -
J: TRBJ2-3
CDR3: CASSSLTSTDTQYF
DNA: TGTGCCAGCAGTTCGCTAACTAGCACAGATACGCAGTATTTT

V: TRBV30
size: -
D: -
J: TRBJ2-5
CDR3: CAWLQKGVRETQYF
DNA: TGTGCCTGGTTACAGAAAGGCGTTAGGGAGACCCAGTACTTC

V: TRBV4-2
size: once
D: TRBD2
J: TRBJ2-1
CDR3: CASSPSAGGTYNEQFF
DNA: TGTGCCAGCAGCCCCTCAGCGGGGGGAACCTACAATGAGCAGTTCTTC

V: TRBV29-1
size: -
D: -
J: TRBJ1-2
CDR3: CSVRTEGYPSPRGYTF
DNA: TGCAGCGTTAGGACTGAGGGGTACCCCTCTCCCCGGGGCTACACCTTC

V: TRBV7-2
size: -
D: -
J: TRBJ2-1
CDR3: CASSLKSGGVYNEQFF
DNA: TGTGCCAGCAGCTTAAAAAGCGGCGGGGTATACAATGAGCAGTTCTTC

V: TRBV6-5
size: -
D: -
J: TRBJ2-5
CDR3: CASRLARETQYF
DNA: TGTGCCAGCAGGTTGGCTCGAGAGACCCAGTACTTC

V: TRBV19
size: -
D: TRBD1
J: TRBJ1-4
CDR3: CASSIPSRQGGNEKLFF
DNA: TGTGCCAGTAGTATACCCTCTCGACAGGGTGGTAATGAAAAACTGTTTTTT

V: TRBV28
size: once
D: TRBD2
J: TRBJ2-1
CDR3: CASSFLVGRASSYNEQFF
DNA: TGTGCCAGCAGTTTCCTGGTCGGGAGGGCGAGCTCCTACAATGAGCAGTTCTTC

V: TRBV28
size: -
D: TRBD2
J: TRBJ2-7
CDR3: CASSLLAEVWEQYF
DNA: TGTGCCAGCAGTTTACTAGCGGAGGTTTGGGAGCAGTACTTC

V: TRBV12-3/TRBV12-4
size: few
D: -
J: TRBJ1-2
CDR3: CASRPGPMFLATF
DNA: TGTGCCAGCAGGCCGGGACCGATGTTTCTGGCTACCTTC

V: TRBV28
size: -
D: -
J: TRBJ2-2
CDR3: CASSHLRELFF
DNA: TGTGCCAGCAGTCACCTCAGGGAGCTGTTTTTT

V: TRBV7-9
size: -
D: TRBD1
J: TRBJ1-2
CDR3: CASSVTGANYGYTF
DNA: TGTGCCAGCAGCGTAACAGGGGCGAACTATGGCTACACCTTC

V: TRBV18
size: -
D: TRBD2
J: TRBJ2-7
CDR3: CASSAREQGEQYF
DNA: TGTGCCAGCTCAGCGCGGGAGCAAGGCGAGCAGTACTTC

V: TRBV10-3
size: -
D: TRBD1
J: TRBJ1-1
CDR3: CAIRDRGQTEAFF
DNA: TGTGCCATCAGGGACAGGGGGCAGACTGAAGCTTTCTTT

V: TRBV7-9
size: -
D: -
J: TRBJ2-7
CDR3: CASSLVSGFSSYEQYF
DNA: TGTGCCAGCAGCTTAGTTTCCGGGTTCTCCTCCTACGAGCAGTACTTC

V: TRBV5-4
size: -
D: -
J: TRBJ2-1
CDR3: CASSLWTVYNEQFF
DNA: TGTGCCAGCAGCCTGTGGACAGTCTACAATGAGCAGTTCTTC